A selection of T cell receptor beta chains follows, all from one sample in a study of immune characterization of retroperitoneal liposarcoma. MiXCR, run by TCRdb on the PCR reads, gives a single entry per CDR3 protein. The sample has about 18,000 distinct CDR3 sequences; 37% are singletons. Sequenced sample: blood. The receptors originated from a male donor with retroperitoneal liposarcoma. The conserved cysteine and the conserved F or W are not part of the CDR3 here.

>TRBJ2-5|TRBV6-9
ASSSTGGPYNEQY
>TRBJ2-3|TRBV5-1
ASSTGLAATDTQY
>TRBJ2-2|TRBV12-3/TRBV12-4
ASSGLPTGELF
>TRBJ2-3|TRBV11-3
ASSLDPSGSGNTQY
>TRBJ1-5|TRBV12-3/TRBV12-4
ASSFKGGGQQPQH
>TRBJ1-1|TRBV12-3/TRBV12-4
ASSFFRGGDTEAF
>NA|TRBV6-1
ASSALGGVTQF
>TRBJ2-3|TRBV6-1
ASSRQGYTQY
>TRBJ2-3|TRBV7-2
ASSLVVGGPNTQY
>TRBJ2-7|TRBV10-1
ASRPLGGYEQY
>TRBJ2-1|TRBV28
ASRDRGGYNEQF
>TRBJ2-7|TRBV7-2
ASSLWGRSSYEQY
>TRBJ2-3|TRBV5-1
ASSLDGRGVSTDTQY
>TRBJ2-1|TRBV6-1
ASQTVNNEQF
>TRBJ1-1|TRBV11-2
ASSFPGGVNEAF
>TRBJ1-3|TRBV11-2
ASSYAGNTIY
>TRBJ2-5|TRBV25-1
ASSDPRGAGETQY
>TRBJ2-1|TRBV7-2
ASSLAGGSREQF